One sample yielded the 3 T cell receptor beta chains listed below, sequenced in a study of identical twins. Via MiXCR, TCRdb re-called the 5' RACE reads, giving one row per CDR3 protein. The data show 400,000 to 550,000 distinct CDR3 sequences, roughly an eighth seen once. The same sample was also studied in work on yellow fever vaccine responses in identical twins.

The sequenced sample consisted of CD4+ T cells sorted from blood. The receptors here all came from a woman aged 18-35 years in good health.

CDR3 sequence reads: CSARVGRKNTEAFF. The CDR3, as DNA: TGCAGTGCTAGAGTAGGTCGGAAGAACACTGAAGCTTTCTTT. The V call is TRBV20-1, the J call TRBJ1-1; no clear D gene. In germline, CDR1 is DFQATT, CDR2 SNEGSKA (reference sequence). Trimming removed 1 base at V and 1 base at J, with 10 bases between. The CDR3 contains 14 residues.

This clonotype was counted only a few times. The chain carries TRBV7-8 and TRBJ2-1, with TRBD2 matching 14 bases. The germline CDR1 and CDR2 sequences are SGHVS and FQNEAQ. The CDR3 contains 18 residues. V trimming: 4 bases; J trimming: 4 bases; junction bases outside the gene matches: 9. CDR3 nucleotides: TGTGCCAGCAGCTCGACGGGAGGACTAGCGGGGGGTTACAATGAGCAGTTCTTC. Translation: CASSSTGGLAGGYNEQFF. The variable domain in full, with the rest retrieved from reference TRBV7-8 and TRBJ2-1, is GAGVSQSPRYKVAKRGQDVALRCDPISGHVSLFWYQQALGQGPEFLTYFQNEAQLDKSGLPSDRFFAERPEGSVSTLKIQRTQQEDSAVYLCASSSTGGLAGGYNEQFFGPGTRLTVL.

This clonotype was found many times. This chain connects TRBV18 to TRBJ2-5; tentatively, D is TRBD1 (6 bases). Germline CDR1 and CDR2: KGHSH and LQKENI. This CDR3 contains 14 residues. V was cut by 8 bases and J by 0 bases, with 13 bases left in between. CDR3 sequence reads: CASSPRGDQETQYF. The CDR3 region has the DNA TGTGCCAGCAGCCCCAGGGGAGACCAAGAGACCCAGTACTTC.